One sample yielded the 16 T cell receptor beta chains listed below, sequenced in a study of regulatory T cells in long-lasting Graves disease. The time point here: newly diagnosed GD, antithyroid drugs for less than 3 months. Construction of the TCR library relied on RNA isolated from PBMCs. CDR3-region Arm-PCR and iRepertoire HTBI primers produced the TCR beta libraries. TCRdb independently ran MiXCR on the multiplex PCR reads; one entry per CDR3 protein. The sample holds about 620,000 distinct CDR3 sequences, roughly 15% seen once. These same data were also listed under a study on T cells in Graves' hyperthyroidism and ophthalmopathy.

The starting material was peripheral blood mononuclear cells (PBMCs), obtained at new diagnosis, from a patient treated with antithyroid drugs. The receptors stem from a woman aged 25 to 39 with Graves disease.

The table lists this clonotype with many counts. J is TRBJ1-1 and V is TRBV15, with D perhaps matching TRBD1 (5 bases). Per germline, CDR1 LNHNV and CDR2 YYDKDF (reference sequence). V lost 2 bases, J lost 3 bases, and 16 bases lay in between. The CDR3 has 16 residues. The CDR3 here is CATSRKIGQGHTEAFF. The CDR3 bases are TGTGCCACCAGCAGAAAGATAGGCCAGGGACACACTGAAGCTTTCTTT.

V is TRBV6-2 or TRBV6-3 and J is TRBJ2-1; TRBD2 matches 7 bases. This CDR3 region has 15 residues. The germline V gene encodes CDR1 MNHEY and CDR2 SVGEGT. J gave up 2 bases and V 5 bases, and 6 bases lay outside the gene matches. The CDR3 loop is CASSRREAPYNEQFF. The CDR3 DNA sequence: TGTGCCAGCAGTCGACGGGAGGCCCCCTACAATGAGCAGTTCTTC.

This clonotype was detected only a few times. This sequence joins TRBV4-1 and TRBJ2-5; the D gene is possibly TRBD1 (6 bases). V lost 4 bases to trimming and J lost 3 bases, with 18 bases between them. Germline V gives CDR1 MGHRA, CDR2 YSYEKL. The CDR3 loop spans 16 amino acids. The CDR3 nucleotides are TGCGCCAGCAGCCTTAGAGGGACACCCCTGAAAGAGACCCAGTACTTC. It codes for CASSLRGTPLKETQYF.

This rearrangement joins TRBV20-1 to TRBJ2-7, with D tentatively TRBD1 or TRBD2 (6 bases each). Germline V gene data show CDR1 as DFQATT and CDR2 as SNEGSKA (reference sequence). V was shortened by 3 bases and J by 5 bases, with 8 bases between the two germline ends. The CDR3 covers 11 residues. CDR3: CSASRGDEQYF. The CDR3 nucleotides read TGCAGTGCTAGTAGGGGGGACGAGCAGTACTTC.

In this sample, this clonotype turned up many times. The chain links TRBV6-2 or TRBV6-3 to TRBJ2-2, with TRBD2 identical over 9 bases. CDR1 is MNHEY, CDR2 SVGEGT, per germline. The junction had 3 bases not matched to a gene; V was cut back by 6 bases and J by 1 base. This CDR3 has 15 amino acids. The CDR3 DNA sequence: TGTGCCAGCAGCAGAGCGGGAGGGAACACCGGGGAGCTGTTTTTT. Translated, it gives CASSRAGGNTGELFF.

For this clonotype: This may come from a read error, since a much larger clone is one base off. The V and J genes are TRBV20-1 and TRBJ2-3, with a tentative D call TRBD2 (5 bases). The CDR3 totals 15 residues. Germline lookup yields CDR1 DFQATT and CDR2 SNEGSKA (reference sequence). In nucleotides, the CDR3 is TGCGGTGCTAGAAGTATCGGGAAGGGCACAGATACGCAGTATTTT. Residues: CGARSIGKGTDTQYF.

The table lists this clonotype with many counts. A read error may produce the germline difference seen at one junction end. This chain connects TRBV7-8 to TRBJ2-5; TRBD1 aligns across 7 bases. The germline V gene encodes CDR1 SGHVS and CDR2 FQNEAQ. CDR3 length: 11 residues. The CDR3 DNA reads TGTGCCAGCAGCTTCGGACAGGCAGCACTATTC. Amino acid sequence: CASSFGQAALF.

The V and J genes are TRBV20-1 and TRBJ2-3; tentatively, D is TRBD1 or TRBD2 (6 bases each). This CDR3 comprises 12 residues. Germline loops: CDR1 DFQATT, CDR2 SNEGSKA (reference sequence). V was cut by 0 bases and J by 14 bases, with 15 bases left in between. The CDR3 loop is CSARDQGKGGYF. The DNA for the CDR3 is TGCAGTGCTAGAGATCAGGGGAAGGGAGGGTATTTT.

The J gene is TRBJ2-2, the V gene TRBV4-1, with D possibly being TRBD1 or TRBD2 (5 bases each). CDR3 length: 14 residues. CDR1 is MGHRA and CDR2 is YSYEKL in the germline V gene. V shed 3 bases and J shed 6 bases, with 11 bases lying between them. CDR3 sequence: CASSQRGDAGELFF. In DNA, the CDR3 is TGCGCCAGCAGCCAGCGAGGGGACGCCGGGGAGCTGTTTTTT.

This clonotype occurred a few times. The chain links TRBV3-1 to TRBJ2-2; no definite D call. Trimming removed 4 bases from V and 8 bases from J, with 17 bases in between. Germline V gives CDR1 LGHDT, CDR2 YNNKEL (reference sequence). The CDR3 loop spans 15 amino acids. The CDR3 DNA is TGTGCCAGCAGCCTTGGGCTGGGCGGAGAGGGGGAGCTGTTTTTT. This encodes CASSLGLGGEGELFF.

This clonotype was found many times. This chain joins TRBV7-3 and TRBJ1-6; D call uncertain. The CDR3 is 14 amino acids. In germline, CDR1 is SGHTA, CDR2 FQGTGA. Trimming removed 1 base from V and 10 bases from J, with 11 bases in between. The CDR3 protein is CASSLNPPASPLHF. Written as DNA, the CDR3 is TGTGCCAGCAGCTTAAACCCCCCAGCATCACCCCTCCACTTT.

Ten or more counts support this clonotype. The rearrangement uses TRBV7-2 and TRBJ2-7; a possible D gene is TRBD2 (7 bases). CDR1 and CDR2 (germline): SGHTA, FQGNSA. This CDR3 is built from 16 residues. Trimming took 2 bases from V and 0 from J, leaving 14 bases between them. The CDR3 nucleotides read TGTGCCAGCAGCTTATGGGGGGGGCCAAGCTCCTACGAGCAGTACTTC. Amino acids: CASSLWGGPSSYEQYF.

The chain links TRBV7-2 to TRBJ2-3, with 8 nucleotides matching TRBD2. Germline assignment: CDR1 SGHTA and CDR2 FQGNSA. V lost 3 bases to trimming and J lost 2 bases; unmatched junction nucleotides: 7. The CDR3 is 16 amino acids. The CDR3 DNA reads TGTGCCAGCAGCTTGCAGAGCGGGAGACTCACAGATACGCAGTATTTT. Its protein is CASSLQSGRLTDTQYF.

At least ten counts were recorded for this clonotype. The V call is TRBV28, the J call TRBJ2-7; 7 positions match TRBD2. The germline V gene has CDR1 MDHEN and CDR2 SYDVKM. Losses at the gene ends were 6 bases for V and 12 bases for J; bases not matched to a gene: 11. This CDR3 is built from 12 residues. CDR3 bases: TGTGCCAGCAGCCTCAGCGGACTAGACCTGTACTTC. Encoded protein: CASSLSGLDLYF.

There are many counts of this clonotype. The V call is TRBV7-9, the J call TRBJ2-5, with D possibly TRBD2 on 6 matching bases. The CDR3 totals 19 residues. Deletions cut 0 bases from V and 4 bases from J, with 24 bases between. CDR1 and CDR2 from the germline V gene are SEHNR and FQNEAQ (reference sequence). CDR3 protein: CASSLAGRRLSGAGETQYF. The CDR3 DNA sequence: TGTGCCAGCAGCTTAGCGGGGCGCCGACTCAGCGGAGCGGGAGAGACCCAGTACTTC.

This clonotype was found a few times. The rearrangement joins TRBV29-1 to TRBJ2-3; D unclear. The V end lost 1 base, the J end lost 1 base, and 3 bases lay between the germline ends. The CDR3 runs 12 residues. Germline CDR1 and CDR2: SQVTM and ANQGSEA. The CDR3 loop is CSVEVGTDTQYF. DNA of the CDR3: TGCAGCGTTGAAGTAGGCACAGATACGCAGTATTTT.